This T cell receptor (beta chain) came from a study of T cells in Graves' hyperthyroidism and ophthalmopathy. Study-level results: Most thyroid clonotypes with frequency above 0.001 were detected in blood. Before onset, ophthalmopathy was predicted by the model a median approximately 6.6 months earlier.

When hyperthyroidism was first diagnosed, the blood sample was taken, preceding any ophthalmopathy symptoms. The authors took PBMCs from 7.5 to 10 ml fresh peripheral blood. It was RNA transcripts that yielded the amplified TCR beta CDR3 regions. Initially, a first-round RT-PCR of the TCR CDR3 employed the HTBI primer set. Each CDR3 protein is one row after TCRdb ran MiXCR on the multiplex PCR reads. The repertoire has fewer than 900,000 distinct CDR3 sequences, around a sixth of them found once; the top ten carry around 15%. This clonotype has a count of ten or more. Its antigen is currently unknown. V was pared by 5 bases and J by 3 bases, with 6 bases of the junction left unmatched. CDR3 length equals 16 residues. CDR1 and CDR2 (germline): SGHVS, FQNEAQ.

V is TRBV7-8 and J is TRBJ2-5, with 13 bases identical to TRBD2. The sequence derives from a woman aged 45-59 years with Graves' hyperthyroidism that later progressed to Graves' ophthalmopathy. The sequenced sample was blood. The CDR3 DNA sequence: TGTGCCAGCAGCCCCACTAGCGGGGGGGCGGAAGAGACCCAGTACTTC. It is translated as CASSPTSGGAEETQYF.